This T cell receptor beta chain was profiled in a study of T cells in Graves' hyperthyroidism and ophthalmopathy. Looking at the study overall: Peripheral blood samples were taken at initial diagnosis, prior to any treatment. Study outcomes and limitations: Ophthalmopathy was identified by the model a median approximately 6.9 months ahead of onset.

Diagnosis relied on clinical symptoms, serum thyroxine and TRAb, thyroid ultrasound and orbital computed tomography. Details on this clonotype: Its antigen remains unidentified.

V gave up 4 bases and J gave up 12 bases, with 15 bases separating them. The CDR3 sequence is 12 residues long. CDR1 is LNHDA, CDR2 SQIVND, per germline (reference sequence). Amplified TCR beta CDR3 regions derived from RNA transcripts. A first-round RT-PCR of the TCR CDR3 used the HTBI primer set. From the multiplex PCR reads, TCRdb called clonotypes with MiXCR, one entry per CDR3 protein. The repertoire consists of fewer than 600,000 distinct CDR3 sequences, with around an eighth occurring once and the leading ten covering about a sixth. The TCR was taken from a woman aged 18-29 years with Graves' hyperthyroidism. The sample was blood. The chain carries TRBV19 and TRBJ1-2; D might be TRBD1 (5 bases). CDR3 DNA: TGTGCCAGTAGTACCACCAGGGACGGGAACACCTTC. It translates to CASSTTRDGNTF.